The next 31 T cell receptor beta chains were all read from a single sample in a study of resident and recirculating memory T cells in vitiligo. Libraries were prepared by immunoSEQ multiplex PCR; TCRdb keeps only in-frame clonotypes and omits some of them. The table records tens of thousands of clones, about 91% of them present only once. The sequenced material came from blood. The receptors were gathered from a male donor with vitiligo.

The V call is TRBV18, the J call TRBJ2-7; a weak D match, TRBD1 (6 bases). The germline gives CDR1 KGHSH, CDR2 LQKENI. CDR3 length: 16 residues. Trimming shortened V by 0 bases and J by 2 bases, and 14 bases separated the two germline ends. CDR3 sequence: CASSPPRGSPPYEQYF. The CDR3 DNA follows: TGTGCCAGCTCACCACCGAGGGGGAGCCCGCCCTACGAGCAGTACTTC.

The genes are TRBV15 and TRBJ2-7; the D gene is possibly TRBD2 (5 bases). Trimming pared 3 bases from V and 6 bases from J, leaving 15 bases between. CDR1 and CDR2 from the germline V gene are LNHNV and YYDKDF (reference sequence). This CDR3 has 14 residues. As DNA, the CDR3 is TGTGCCACCAGCAGTGGGCTAGCATCGGTCGAGCAGTACTTC. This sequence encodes CATSSGLASVEQYF.

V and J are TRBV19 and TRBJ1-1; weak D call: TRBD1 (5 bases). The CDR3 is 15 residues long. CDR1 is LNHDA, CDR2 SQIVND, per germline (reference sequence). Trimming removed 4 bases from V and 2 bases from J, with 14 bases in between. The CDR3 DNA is TGTGCCAGTAGTAGTAAGGGGCAGGGTAACACTGAAGCTTTCTTT. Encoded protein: CASSSKGQGNTEAFF.

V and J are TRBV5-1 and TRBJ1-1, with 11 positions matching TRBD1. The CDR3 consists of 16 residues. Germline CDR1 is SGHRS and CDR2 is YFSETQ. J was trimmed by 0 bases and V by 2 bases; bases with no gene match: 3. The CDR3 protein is CASSLGDRGLNTEAFF. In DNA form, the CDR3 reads TGCGCCAGCAGCTTAGGGGACAGGGGGTTGAACACTGAAGCTTTCTTT. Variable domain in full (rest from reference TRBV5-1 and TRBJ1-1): KAGVTQTPRYLIKTRGQQVTLSCSPISGHRSVSWYQQTPGQGLQFLFEYFSETQRNKGNFPGRFSGRQFSNSRSEMNVSTLELGDSALYLCASSLGDRGLNTEAFFGQGTRLTVV.

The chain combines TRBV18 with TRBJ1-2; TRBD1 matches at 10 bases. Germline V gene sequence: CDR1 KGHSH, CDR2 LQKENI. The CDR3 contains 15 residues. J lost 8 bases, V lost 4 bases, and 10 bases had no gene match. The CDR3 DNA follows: TGTGCCAGCTCACAAGCGGTCGGACAGGGGGACGGCTACACCTTC. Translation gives CASSQAVGQGDGYTF.

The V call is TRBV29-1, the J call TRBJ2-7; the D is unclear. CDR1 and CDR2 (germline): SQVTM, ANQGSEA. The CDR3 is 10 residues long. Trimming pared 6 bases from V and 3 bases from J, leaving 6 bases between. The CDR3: CSVLFYEQYF. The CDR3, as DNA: TGCAGCGTCCTATTCTACGAGCAGTACTTC.

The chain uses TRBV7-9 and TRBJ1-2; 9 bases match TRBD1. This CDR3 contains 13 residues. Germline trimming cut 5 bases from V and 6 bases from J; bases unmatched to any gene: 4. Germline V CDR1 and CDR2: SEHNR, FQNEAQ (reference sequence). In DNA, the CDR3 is TGTGCCAGCAGCCCCTGGGACAGGGATGGCTACACCTTC. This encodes CASSPWDRDGYTF.

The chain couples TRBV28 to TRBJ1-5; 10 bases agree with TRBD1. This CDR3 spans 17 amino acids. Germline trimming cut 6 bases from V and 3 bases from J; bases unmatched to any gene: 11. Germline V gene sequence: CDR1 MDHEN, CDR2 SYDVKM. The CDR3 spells CASRAAGQGMVNQPQHF. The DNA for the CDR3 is TGTGCCAGCAGGGCCGCGGGACAGGGGATGGTCAATCAGCCCCAGCATTTT.

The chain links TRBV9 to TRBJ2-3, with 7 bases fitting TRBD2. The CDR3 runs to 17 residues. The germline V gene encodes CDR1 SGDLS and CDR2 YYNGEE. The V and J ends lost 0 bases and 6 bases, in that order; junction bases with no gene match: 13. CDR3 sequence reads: CASSVDLSGRSGDTQYF. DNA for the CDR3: TGTGCCAGCAGCGTAGATCTTAGCGGGCGAAGCGGGGATACGCAGTATTTT.

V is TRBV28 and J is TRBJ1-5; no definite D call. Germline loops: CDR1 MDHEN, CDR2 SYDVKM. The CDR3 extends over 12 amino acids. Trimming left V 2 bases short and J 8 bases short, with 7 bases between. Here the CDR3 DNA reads TGTGCCAGCAGTTTACTTTTAAAGCCCCAGCATTTT. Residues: CASSLLLKPQHF.

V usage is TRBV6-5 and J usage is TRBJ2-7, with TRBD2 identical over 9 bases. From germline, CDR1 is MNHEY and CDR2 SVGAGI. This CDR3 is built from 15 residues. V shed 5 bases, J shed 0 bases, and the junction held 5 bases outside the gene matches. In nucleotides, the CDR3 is TGTGCCAGCAGTCCTAGCGGGAAGAGCTCCTACGAGCAGTACTTC. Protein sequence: CASSPSGKSSYEQYF.

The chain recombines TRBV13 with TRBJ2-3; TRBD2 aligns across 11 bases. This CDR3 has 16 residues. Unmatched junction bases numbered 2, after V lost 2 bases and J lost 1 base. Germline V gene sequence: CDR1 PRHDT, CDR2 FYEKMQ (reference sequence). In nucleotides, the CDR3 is TGTGCCAGCAGCTTATATAGCGGGAGGGGCACAGATACGCAGTATTTT. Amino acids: CASSLYSGRGTDTQYF. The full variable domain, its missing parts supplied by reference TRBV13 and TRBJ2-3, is AAGVIQSPRHLIKEKRETATLKCYPIPRHDTVYWYQQGPGQDPQFLISFYEKMQSDKGSIPDRFSAQQFSDYHSELNMSSLELGDSALYFCASSLYSGRGTDTQYFGPGTRLTVL.

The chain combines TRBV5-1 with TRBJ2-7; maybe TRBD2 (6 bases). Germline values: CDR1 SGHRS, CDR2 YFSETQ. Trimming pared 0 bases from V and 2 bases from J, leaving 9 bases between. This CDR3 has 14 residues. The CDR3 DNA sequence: TGCGCCAGCAGCTTGGGACTAGGGGCCTACGAGCAGTACTTC. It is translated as CASSLGLGAYEQYF.

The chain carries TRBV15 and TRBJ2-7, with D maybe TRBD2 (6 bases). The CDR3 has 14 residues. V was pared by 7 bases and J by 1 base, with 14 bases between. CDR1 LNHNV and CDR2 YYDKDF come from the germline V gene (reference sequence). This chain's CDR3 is CATKQRADSYEQYF. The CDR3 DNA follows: TGTGCCACCAAACAGCGGGCTGATTCCTACGAGCAGTACTTC.

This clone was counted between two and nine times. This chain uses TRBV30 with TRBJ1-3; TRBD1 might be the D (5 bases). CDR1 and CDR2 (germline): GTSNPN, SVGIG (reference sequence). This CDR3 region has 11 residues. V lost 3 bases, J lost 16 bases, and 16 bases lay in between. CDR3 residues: CAWSSTEGMYF. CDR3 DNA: TGTGCCTGGAGCTCCACGGAGGGGATGTATTTT.

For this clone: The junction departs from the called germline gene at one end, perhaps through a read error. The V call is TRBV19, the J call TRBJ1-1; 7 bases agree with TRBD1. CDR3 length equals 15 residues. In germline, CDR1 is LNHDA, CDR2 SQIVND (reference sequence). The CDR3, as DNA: TGTGCCAGTAGGATAGGGACAGCGTTGAACACTGAAGCTTTCTTT. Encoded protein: CASRIGTALNTEAFF.

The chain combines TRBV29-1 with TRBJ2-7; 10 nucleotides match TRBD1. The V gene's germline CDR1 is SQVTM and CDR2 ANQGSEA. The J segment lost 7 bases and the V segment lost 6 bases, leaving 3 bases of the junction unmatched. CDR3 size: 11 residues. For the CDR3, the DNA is TGCAGCGTGGGACAGGGGCTTGAGCAGTACTTC. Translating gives CSVGQGLEQYF.

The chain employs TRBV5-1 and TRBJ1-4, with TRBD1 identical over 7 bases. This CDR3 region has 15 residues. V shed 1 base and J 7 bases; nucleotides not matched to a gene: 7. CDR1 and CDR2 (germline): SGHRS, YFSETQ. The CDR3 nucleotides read TGCGCCAGCAGCTTGCCGACAGGGTCGGGTGAAAAACTGTTTTTT. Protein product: CASSLPTGSGEKLFF.

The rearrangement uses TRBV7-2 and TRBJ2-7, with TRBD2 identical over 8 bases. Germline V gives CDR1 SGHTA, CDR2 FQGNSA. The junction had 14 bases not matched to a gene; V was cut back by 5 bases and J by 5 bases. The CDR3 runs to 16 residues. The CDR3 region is CASSLLGAGVPNEQYF. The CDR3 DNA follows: TGTGCCAGCAGCCTTTTGGGAGCGGGAGTTCCGAACGAGCAGTACTTC.

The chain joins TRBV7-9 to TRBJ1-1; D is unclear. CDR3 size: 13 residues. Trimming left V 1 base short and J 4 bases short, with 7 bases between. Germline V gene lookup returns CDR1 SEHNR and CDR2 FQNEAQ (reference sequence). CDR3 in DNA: TGTGCCAGCAGCTTAGGCGGAGGCACTGAAGCTTTCTTT. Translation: CASSLGGGTEAFF.

This chain's CDR3 is CASSLRRGGAGEKLFF. For the CDR3, the DNA is TGTGCCAGCAGCTTAAGGAGGGGGGGCGCAGGTGAAAAACTGTTTTTT. The chain uses TRBV11-3 and TRBJ1-4; weak D call: TRBD1 (6 bases). Germline V CDR1 and CDR2: SGHNT, YENEEA. This CDR3 is built from 16 residues. Trimming shortened V by 2 bases and J by 7 bases, and 17 bases separated the two germline ends.

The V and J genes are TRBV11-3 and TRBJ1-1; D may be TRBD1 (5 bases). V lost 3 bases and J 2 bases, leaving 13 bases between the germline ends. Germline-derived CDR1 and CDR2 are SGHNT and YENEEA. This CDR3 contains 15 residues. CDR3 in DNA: TGTGCCAGCAGCTTCCCAGGGTGGTACAACACTGAAGCTTTCTTT. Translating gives CASSFPGWYNTEAFF. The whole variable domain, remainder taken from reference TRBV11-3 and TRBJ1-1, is EAGVVQSPRYKIIEKKQPVAFWCNPISGHNTLYWYLQNLGQGPELLIRYENEEAVDDSQLPKDRFSAERLKGVDSTLKIQPAELGDSAVYLCASSFPGWYNTEAFFGQGTRLTVV.

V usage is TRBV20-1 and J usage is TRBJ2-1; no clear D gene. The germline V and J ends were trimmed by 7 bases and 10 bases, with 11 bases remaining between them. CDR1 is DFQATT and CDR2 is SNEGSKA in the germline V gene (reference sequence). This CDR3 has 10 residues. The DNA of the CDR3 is TGCAGTGGAAGACCGCGGGAGCAGTTCTTC. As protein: CSGRPREQFF.

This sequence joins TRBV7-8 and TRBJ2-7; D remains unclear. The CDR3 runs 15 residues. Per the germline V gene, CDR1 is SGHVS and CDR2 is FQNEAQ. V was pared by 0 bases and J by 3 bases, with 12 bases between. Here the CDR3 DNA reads TGTGCCAGCAGCTTAGCCCGAGGCCCCCTCTACGAGCAGTACTTC. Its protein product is CASSLARGPLYEQYF.

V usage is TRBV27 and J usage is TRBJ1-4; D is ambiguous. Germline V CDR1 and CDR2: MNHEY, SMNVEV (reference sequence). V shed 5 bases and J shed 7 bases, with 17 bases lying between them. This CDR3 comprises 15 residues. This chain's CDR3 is CASSPRAHASEKLFF. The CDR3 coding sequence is TGTGCCAGCAGTCCGCGGGCCCATGCTTCTGAAAAACTGTTTTTT. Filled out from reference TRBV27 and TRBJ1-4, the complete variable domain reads EAQVTQNPRYLITVTGKKLTVTCSQNMNHEYMSWYRQDPGLGLRQIYYSMNVEVTDKGDVPEGYKVSRKEKRNFPLILESPSPNQTSLYFCASSPRAHASEKLFFGSGTQLSVL.

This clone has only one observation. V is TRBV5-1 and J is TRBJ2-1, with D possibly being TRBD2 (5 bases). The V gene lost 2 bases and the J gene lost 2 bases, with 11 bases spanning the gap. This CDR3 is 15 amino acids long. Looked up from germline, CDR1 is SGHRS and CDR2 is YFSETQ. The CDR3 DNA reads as TGCGCCAGCAGCTTCTATAGCGAGACCTACAATGAGCAGTTCTTC. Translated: CASSFYSETYNEQFF.

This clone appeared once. Written as DNA, the CDR3 is TGCGCCAGCAGCCCTTCGGGGGTAATCGGTGAGCAGTTCTTC. Translating it yields CASSPSGVIGEQFF. This chain links TRBV10-1 with TRBJ2-1; a possible D gene is TRBD2 (6 bases). V lost 6 bases to trimming and J lost 9 bases, with 18 bases between them. The CDR3 has 14 amino acids. Germline-derived CDR1 and CDR2 are WNHNN and SYGVQD (reference sequence).

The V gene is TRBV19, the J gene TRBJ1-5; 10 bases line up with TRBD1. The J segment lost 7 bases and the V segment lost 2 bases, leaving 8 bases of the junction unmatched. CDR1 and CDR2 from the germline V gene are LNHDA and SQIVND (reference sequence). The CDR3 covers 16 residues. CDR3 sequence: CASSILRTGGNQPQHF. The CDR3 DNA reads TGTGCCAGTAGTATACTGCGGACAGGGGGTAACCAGCCCCAGCATTTT.

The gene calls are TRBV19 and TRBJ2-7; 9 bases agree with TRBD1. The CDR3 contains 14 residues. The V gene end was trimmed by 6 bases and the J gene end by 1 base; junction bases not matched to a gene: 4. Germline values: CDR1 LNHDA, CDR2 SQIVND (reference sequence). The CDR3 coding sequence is TGTGCCAGTAGACCGGGACAGGGTTCCTACGAGCAGTACTTC. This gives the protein CASRPGQGSYEQYF.

The CDR3 sequence is CASSPDIYQPQHF. The CDR3 coding sequence is TGCGCCAGCAGTCCGGACATTTATCAGCCCCAGCATTTT. The chain employs TRBV4-3 and TRBJ1-5; D may be TRBD1 (5 bases). Between the trimmed V and J ends, which lost 6 bases and 5 bases, there was a span of 11 bases. Germline V gene data show CDR1 as LGHNA and CDR2 as YSLEER. The length of the CDR3 is 13 residues.

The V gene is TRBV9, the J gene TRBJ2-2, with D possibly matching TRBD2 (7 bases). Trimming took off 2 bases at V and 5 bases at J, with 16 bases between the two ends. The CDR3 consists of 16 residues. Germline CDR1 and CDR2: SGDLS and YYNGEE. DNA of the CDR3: TGTGCCAGCAGCGTTCCCAGGGGCGGGGGAACCGGGGAGCTGTTTTTT. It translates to CASSVPRGGGTGELFF.